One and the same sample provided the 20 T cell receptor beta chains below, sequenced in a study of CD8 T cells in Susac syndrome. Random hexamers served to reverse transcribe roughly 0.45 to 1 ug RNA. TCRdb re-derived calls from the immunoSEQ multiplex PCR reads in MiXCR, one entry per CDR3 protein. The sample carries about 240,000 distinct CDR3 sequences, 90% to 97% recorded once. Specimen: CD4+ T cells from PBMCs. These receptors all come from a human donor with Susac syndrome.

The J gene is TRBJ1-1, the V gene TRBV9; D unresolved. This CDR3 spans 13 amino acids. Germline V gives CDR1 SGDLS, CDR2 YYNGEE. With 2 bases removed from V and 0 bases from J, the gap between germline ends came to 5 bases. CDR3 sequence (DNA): TGTGCCAGCAGCGTGTCCCTGAACACTGAAGCTTTCTTT. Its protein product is CASSVSLNTEAFF.

CDR3 amino acids: CSSRWREIGQFF. CDR3 nucleotide sequence: TGCAGCTCGAGGTGGAGAGAGATTGGGCAGTTCTTC. The chain carries TRBV29-1 and TRBJ2-1, with D uncertain. Per germline, CDR1 SQVTM and CDR2 ANQGSEA. V was pared by 8 bases and J by 12 bases, with 20 bases between. This CDR3 spans 12 amino acids.

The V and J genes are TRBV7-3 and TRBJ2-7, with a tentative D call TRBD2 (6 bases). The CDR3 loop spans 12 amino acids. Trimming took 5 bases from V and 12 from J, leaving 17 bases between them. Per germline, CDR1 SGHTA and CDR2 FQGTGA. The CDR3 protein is CASSQGGGSLYF. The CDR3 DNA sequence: TGTGCCAGCAGCCAAGGTGGAGGGAGTCTGTACTTC. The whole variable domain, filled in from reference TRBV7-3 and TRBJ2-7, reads GAGVSQTPSNKVTEKGKYVELRCDPISGHTALYWYRQSLGQGPEFLIYFQGTGAADDSGLPNDRFFAVRPEGSVSTLKIQRTERGDSAVYLCASSQGGGSLYFGPGTRLTVT.

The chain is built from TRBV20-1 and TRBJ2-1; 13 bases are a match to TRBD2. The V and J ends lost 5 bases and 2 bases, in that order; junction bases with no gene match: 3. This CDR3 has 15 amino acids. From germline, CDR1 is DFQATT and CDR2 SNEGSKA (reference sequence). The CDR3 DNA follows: TGCAGTGCTCTGACTAGCGGGAGGCCCTACAATGAGCAGTTCTTC. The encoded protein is CSALTSGRPYNEQFF.

DNA of the CDR3: TGCAGGTTCTTCCGGGACTGCAGCCAAGAGACCCAGTACTTC. It is translated as CRFFRDCSQETQYF. The chain employs TRBV29-1 and TRBJ2-5; maybe TRBD2 (6 bases). The germline V gene has CDR1 SQVTM and CDR2 ANQGSEA. This CDR3 is 14 amino acids long.

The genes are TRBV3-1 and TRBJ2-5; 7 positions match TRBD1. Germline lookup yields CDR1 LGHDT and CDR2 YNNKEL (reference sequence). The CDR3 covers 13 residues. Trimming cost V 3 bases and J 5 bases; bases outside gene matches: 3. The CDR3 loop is CASSQTGMETQYF. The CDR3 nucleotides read TGTGCCAGCAGCCAGACAGGGATGGAGACCCAGTACTTC.

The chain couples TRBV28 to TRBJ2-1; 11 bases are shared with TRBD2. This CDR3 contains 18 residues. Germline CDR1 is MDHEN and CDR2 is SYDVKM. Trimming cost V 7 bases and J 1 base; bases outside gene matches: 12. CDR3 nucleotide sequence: TGTGCCAGCACCCAAAGACTAGCGGGGCCAACATCCTACAATGAGCAGTTCTTC. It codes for CASTQRLAGPTSYNEQFF.

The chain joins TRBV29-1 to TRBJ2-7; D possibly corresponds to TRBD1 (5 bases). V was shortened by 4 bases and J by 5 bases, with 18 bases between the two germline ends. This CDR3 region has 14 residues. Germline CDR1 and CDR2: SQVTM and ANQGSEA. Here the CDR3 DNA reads TGCAGCGTTGTTTCCCGGTACAGGATGCACGAGCAGTACTTC. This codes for CSVVSRYRMHEQYF.

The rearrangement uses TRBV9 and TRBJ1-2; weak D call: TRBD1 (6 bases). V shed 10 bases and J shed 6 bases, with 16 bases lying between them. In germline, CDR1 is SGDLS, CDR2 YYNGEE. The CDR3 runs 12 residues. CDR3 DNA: TGTGCCTCCCAATCTCAGGGGAATGGCTACACCTTC. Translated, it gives CASQSQGNGYTF.

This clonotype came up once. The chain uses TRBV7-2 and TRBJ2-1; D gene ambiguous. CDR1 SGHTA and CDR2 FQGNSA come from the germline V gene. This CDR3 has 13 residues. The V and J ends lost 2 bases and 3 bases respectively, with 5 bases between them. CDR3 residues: CASSLRNYNEQFF. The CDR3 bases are TGTGCCAGCAGCTTACGAAACTACAATGAGCAGTTCTTC. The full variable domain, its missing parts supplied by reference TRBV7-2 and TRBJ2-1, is GAGVSQSPSNKVTEKGKDVELRCDPISGHTALYWYRQSLGQGLEFLIYFQGNSAPDKSGLPSDRFSAERTGGSVSTLTIQRTQQEDSAVYLCASSLRNYNEQFFGPGTRLTVL.

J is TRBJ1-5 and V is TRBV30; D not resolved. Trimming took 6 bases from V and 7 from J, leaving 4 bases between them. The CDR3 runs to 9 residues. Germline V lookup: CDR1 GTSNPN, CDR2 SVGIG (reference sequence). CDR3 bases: TGTGCCTGTGGACAGCCCCAGCATTTT. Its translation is CACGQPQHF.

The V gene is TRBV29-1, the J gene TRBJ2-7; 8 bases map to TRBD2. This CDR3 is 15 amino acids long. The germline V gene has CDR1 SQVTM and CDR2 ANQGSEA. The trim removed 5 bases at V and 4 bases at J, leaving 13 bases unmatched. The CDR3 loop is CSVLTAGLVLYEQYF. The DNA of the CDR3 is TGCAGCGTTTTAACCGCGGGACTAGTACTGTACGAGCAGTACTTC.

The CDR3 protein is CASSEWRRLGYEQYF. The CDR3 DNA reads TGCGCCAGCAGTGAGTGGAGGAGGTTAGGCTACGAGCAGTACTTC. This chain joins TRBV10-2 and TRBJ2-7; the D gene is possibly TRBD2 (5 bases). Trimming cost V 1 base and J 3 bases, with 13 bases left between them. CDR1 is WSHSY, CDR2 SAAADI, per germline. The CDR3 extends over 15 amino acids.

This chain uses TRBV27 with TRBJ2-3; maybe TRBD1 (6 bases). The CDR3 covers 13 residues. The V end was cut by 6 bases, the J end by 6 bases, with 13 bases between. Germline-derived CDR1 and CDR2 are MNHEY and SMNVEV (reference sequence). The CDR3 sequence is CASSHRVSDTQYF. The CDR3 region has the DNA TGTGCCAGCAGCCACAGGGTCAGCGATACGCAGTATTTT.

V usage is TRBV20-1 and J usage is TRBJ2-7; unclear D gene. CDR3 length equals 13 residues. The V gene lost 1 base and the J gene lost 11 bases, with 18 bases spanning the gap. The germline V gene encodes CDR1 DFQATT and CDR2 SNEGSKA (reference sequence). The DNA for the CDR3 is TGCAGTGCTAGAGCTTCCCCCCTCGCTATTAAGTACTTC. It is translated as CSARASPLAIKYF.

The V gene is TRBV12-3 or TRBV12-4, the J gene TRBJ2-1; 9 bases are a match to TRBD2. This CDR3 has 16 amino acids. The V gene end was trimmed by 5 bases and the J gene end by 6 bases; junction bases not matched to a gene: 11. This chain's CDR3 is CASSTGTSKAFNEQFF. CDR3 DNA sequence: TGTGCCAGCAGTACGGGGACTAGCAAAGCCTTCAATGAGCAGTTCTTC.

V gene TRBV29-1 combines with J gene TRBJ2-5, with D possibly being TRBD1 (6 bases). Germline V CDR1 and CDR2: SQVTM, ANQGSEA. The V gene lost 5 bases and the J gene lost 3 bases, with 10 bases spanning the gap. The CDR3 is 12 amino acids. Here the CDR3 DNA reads TGCAGCGTTCACAGGGTGGAAGAGACCCAGTACTTC. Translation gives CSVHRVEETQYF. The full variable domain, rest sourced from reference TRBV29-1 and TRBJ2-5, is SAVISQKPSRDICQRGTSLTIQCQVDSQVTMMFWYRQQPGQSLTLIATANQGSEATYESGFVIDKFPISRPNLTFSTLTVSNMSPEDSSIYLCSVHRVEETQYFGPGTRLLVL.

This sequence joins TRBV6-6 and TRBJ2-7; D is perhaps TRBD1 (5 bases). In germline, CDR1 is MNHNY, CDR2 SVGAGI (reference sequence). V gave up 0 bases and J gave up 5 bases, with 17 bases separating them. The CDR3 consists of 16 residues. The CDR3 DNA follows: TGTGCCAGCAGTTACTCCATGGGGCGGCGAGGAGACGAGCAGTACTTC. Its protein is CASSYSMGRRGDEQYF.

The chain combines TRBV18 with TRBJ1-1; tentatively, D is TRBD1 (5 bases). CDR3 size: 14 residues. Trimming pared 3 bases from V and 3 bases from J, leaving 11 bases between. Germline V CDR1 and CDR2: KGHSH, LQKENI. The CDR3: CASSPGHEDTEAFF. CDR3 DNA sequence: TGTGCCAGCTCACCCGGACATGAGGACACTGAAGCTTTCTTT.

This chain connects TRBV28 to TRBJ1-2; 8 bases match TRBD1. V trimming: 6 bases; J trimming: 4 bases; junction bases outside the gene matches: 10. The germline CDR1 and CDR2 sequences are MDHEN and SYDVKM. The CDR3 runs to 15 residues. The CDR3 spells CASSIQPGGVYGYTF. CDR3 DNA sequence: TGTGCCAGCAGCATACAGCCAGGGGGCGTCTATGGCTACACCTTC.